This T cell receptor (beta chain) was sequenced for a study of cytomegalovirus exposure and HLA in healthy donors (dated by TCRdb to about 2017). At the level of the whole study: An earlier analysis of approximately 600 of the donors reported approximately 300 Gb of sequence data and 117 million unique TCR beta sequences from 190 million or so T cells. Roughly 300 gigabases of sequencing data and around 88 million unique TCR sequences made up an early release that covered 500 to 650 HLA-typed donors. The genetic ancestry cluster associated with self-reported Caucasian donors included 70% to 85% of the 300 to 450 genotyped donors. The study aimed to test whether cataloging public T cell receptors could reveal signatures of past pathogen exposure. The study used immunosequencing to profile the T cell repertoires of about 670 subjects and linked those repertoires to cytomegalovirus serostatus. A separate validation cohort of 100 to 150 different subjects was used in addition to the approximately 700-subject first cohort. High-throughput TCR immunosequencing, statistical association of individual TCRs with disease status, and machine learning were combined to predict cytomegalovirus infection status. To study patterns of TCR occurrence, a later analysis re-analyzed previously published TCR beta repertoires from 600 to 750 donors and added high-resolution HLA genotyping. Rather than using new phenotypic data, the later analysis identified candidate immune exposures from TCR beta sequences and from how often those sequences occurred across donors. An earlier analysis of around 540 of the donors applied high-throughput TCR beta sequencing to assess whether each TCR beta V gene segment acted as functional or pseudogenic. Donor age, sex, ethnicity and CMV serostatus were compiled together with the repertoire data. A later genetic analysis took genome-wide SNP genotypes for about three fifths of the 666 donors and used that subset as a discovery cohort. All discovery cohort repertoires had been generated using a single sequencing platform. HLA typing covered class I and class II loci at four-digit resolution. The number of donors typed differed by locus, with about 629-640 for A, B, C, DRB1 and DQB1, around 500 for DQA1, 606 for DPA1, and approximately 470 for DPB1. Four to six DR-DQ haplotypes were handled as single units for association and clustering, since linkage in the cohort was strong. Across some 400 genotyped donors of the cohort, an average of approximately 200,000 unique TCR beta nucleotide sequences per donor were sequenced, and about a sixth of those sequences were non-productive.

The library relied on the immunoSEQ multiplex PCR assay. A mixture of 60 forward primers for TCR Vbeta segments and 13 reverse primers for TCR Jbeta segments was used in the multiplex PCR. The CDR3 region of rearranged TCR beta genes was amplified from genomic DNA with a multiplex PCR assay. The amplified TCR beta libraries were sequenced on the Illumina HiSeq System as 87-base-pair reads. The paper's processing steps were these. A later analysis counted about 76 million unique TCR beta chains across the 650 to 700 repertoires, and roughly 9.9 million of these chains were shared by at least two donors. A nearest-neighbor algorithm error-corrected the raw reads and collapsed the reads into unique sequences, merging closely related sequences to remove PCR and sequencing errors. To assign V, D and J gene segments, CDR3 sequences were aligned to IMGT reference sequences. Each retained sequence needed at least a six-nucleotide match to both a V gene segment and a J gene segment. Rearrangements were called productive when the CDR3 lacked stop codons and stayed in frame with V and J; all others were non-productive. Following IMGT convention, CDR3 was defined as the stretch from the second conserved V-encoded cysteine up to the conserved J-encoded phenylalanine. The earlier analysis of some 550 of the donors excluded any sequence lacking an unambiguous match to a single V gene segment. In an earlier analysis of several hundred of the donors, V segments were called functional above 56.7% productive rearrangements and were called segregating when the between-donor standard deviation exceeded 5%. A statistical classification framework was built for diagnosing cytomegalovirus status from the catalog of TCR beta chain sequences. In a later analysis, TCR nucleotide sequences were compared against IMGT/GENE-DB human TR gene sequences so that V and J genes could be assigned. Using the TCRdist pipeline, a later analysis assigned CDR3 sequences along with most-parsimonious VDJ recombination scenarios. In a later analysis, each TCR beta chain was defined by its CDR3 amino acid sequence together with its V-gene family, and reads lacking a unique V-gene family were excluded. A later analysis removed 550 to 700 highly shared, low-generation-probability nucleotide sequences to deal with suspected cross-contamination and a sequencing artifact. In a later analysis, a clonal expansion index was calculated for each public chain from normalized within-repertoire ranks of inferred template counts. Generation probabilities in a later analysis came from a VDJ recombination model fitted to out-of-frame rearrangements, and those results were checked against IGoR. In a later analysis, TCR-TCR, TCR-HLA and TCR-CMV co-occurrence was scored with hypergeometric tests, and a repertoire-size bias correction was applied to TCR pairs. In a later analysis, false discovery rates were estimated by permuting HLA or CMV assignments 20 times. In a later analysis, co-occurring TCRs were grouped using DBSCAN, with TCRdist sequence similarity added in when clustering inside HLA-allele-positive subsets. Co-occurrence clustering excluded repertoires with fewer than 30,000 or more than 120,000 public chains, plus five with anomalous nucleotide sharing. As stored in TCRdb, this immuneACCESS dataset retains in-frame rearrangements with V and J assigned. A fraction of the clones does not appear; measured against another copy, unresolved V genes explain less than half of the discrepancy, and the remainder lacks a known reason. That table is the source of V, J and clone size, and D and trimming were worked out from the DNA. Within this sample are 100,000 or so clones, with around 77% of them counted one time only. The top ten hold over 7.5% of the sample.

Inclusive of the bounding cysteine and phenylalanine, the CDR3 is 15 residues long. Only the CDR3 portion is preserved as DNA: 45 bases, with reading frame beginning at the first base. CDR1 and CDR2 are read off the germline V gene as LGHNA and YNFKEQ. V loses 2 bases of germline sequence and J loses 3 bases, and the interval between the two ends is 13 bases. The cohort was made up of 666 healthy bone marrow donors. At the time of sampling, all cohort members were nominally healthy, though unrecorded immune exposures were likely present. The donor was CMV seropositive and belonged to the group of around 300 seropositive cohort members. Each donor provided a peripheral blood sample, and peripheral blood mononuclear cells were used for TCR beta sequencing. Genomic DNA extraction from the blood cell samples was performed with the Qiagen DNeasy Blood Extraction Kit. Results the study describes overall, beyond this receptor: Strong co-occurrence of HLA alleles, especially DR and DQ, made assigning TCR associations to individual alleles difficult. A later genetic analysis associated a missense DCLRE1C variant with V-gene and J-gene trimming of TCR beta chains, and an independent cohort replicated the association. Cytomegalovirus status was reported to be diagnosed by the classifier with high specificity and sensitivity in both the original and validation cohorts. In the study, around 150 TCR beta chains were listed as associated with cytomegalovirus. In a later analysis, HLA-associated TCR beta chains showed more clonal expansion and lower generation probabilities than non-associated chains that were equally common. A later genetic analysis reported fewer N-insertions in productive TCRs among donors in an Asian-associated ancestry cluster than the roughly 640-donor mean. According to the authors, the approach could potentially be generalized to other disease states and immunological phenotypes. Because counts were too low, about 18 rarely observed V segments, including chromosome 9 orphons, were excluded from the earlier analysis of about 500 of the donors. A later analysis associated about 17,000 TCR beta sequences with specific HLA alleles at a false discovery rate of 0.05. Sequencing depth was assumed to be roughly uniform across donors in the presence/absence analyses, though that assumption may not hold. The sequencing pipeline was judged likely to have produced a cluster of highly shared sequence variants as a technical artifact. Broadly in line with IMGT annotations, most TCR beta V segments showed up in productive rearrangements about 87% or about 30% of the time in an earlier analysis of several hundred of the donors. According to a later analysis, TCR association rates differed among HLA loci, with DRB1 alleles showing the most associated TCRs and HLA-C alleles showing the fewest. In a later analysis, most CMV-associated TCR beta chains were found to appear HLA-restricted, with HLA associations seemingly driven largely by CMV exposure. Because the 87-base-pair reads could not distinguish some IMGT-functional V segments, including TRBV6-2 and TRBV6-3, those segments were excluded. The cohort was sequenced for TCR beta chains only, and without alpha or paired-chain data the features that could be detected were limited. Correlated functional status among segregating V segments might reflect linkage disequilibrium, but an unknown experimental factor could not be ruled out. A later analysis reported that several top co-occurrence clusters appeared linked to parvovirus B19, influenza, CMV and Epstein-Barr virus. Across donors, most TCR sequences were observed very rarely, whereas some public TCRs were present in many individuals. HLA typing was unavailable for some donors at each locus, so association tests used only the typed subset. In vitro tests confirmed that a few of the cytomegalovirus-associated TCR beta chains recognize cytomegalovirus antigens. Immune exposure information for the cohort was limited to CMV serostatus. A further reported finding was that TCR beta sequences accurately predicted the HLA-A and HLA-B alleles for most subjects in the first cohort.

Of note for this clone: No cognate antigen has been identified for it. Per-base qualities were not stored, and no clone one base away is much larger.

Sequencing used PBMCs. The clonotype comes from a woman between 35 and 50 years old in good health and CMV-seropositive. The V and J genes are TRBV4-2 and TRBJ1-2, with TRBD1 as a weak D call on 6 bases. Read as DNA, the sequence is TGTGCCAGCAGCCAAATAGACAGGACCTACTATGGCTACACCTTC. This translates into CASSQIDRTYYGYTF.